These 31 T cell receptor beta chains were all obtained from the same sample, sequenced in a study of cytomegalovirus exposure and HLA in healthy donors. In the PCR, 60 Vbeta and 13 Jbeta primers were used. Generated by immunoSEQ multiplex PCR, the TCRdb table keeps only in-frame clones and is missing some. The profile shows about 150,000 clones, more than 70% of them singletons. Sequences were obtained from PBMCs. The receptors stem from a male donor in good health and CMV-seronegative.

The chain couples TRBV28 to TRBJ2-7, with TRBD1 matching over 9 bases. This CDR3 has 14 residues. Germline V gene sequence: CDR1 MDHEN, CDR2 SYDVKM. With 3 bases clipped from V and 2 bases from J, the junction kept 2 bases outside the gene matches. The CDR3 region is CASSLTGGAYEQYF. As DNA, the CDR3 is TGTGCCAGCAGTTTGACAGGGGGGGCCTACGAGCAGTACTTC.

This clone turned up a few times. The CDR3 region is CASSLAPRLSSGNTIYF. CDR3 in DNA: TGTGCCAGCAGCTTAGCGCCACGCTTATCCTCTGGAAACACCATATATTTT. The rearrangement joins TRBV7-3 to TRBJ1-3; D unclear. Per germline, CDR1 SGHTA and CDR2 FQGTGA. CDR3 size: 17 residues. V was clipped by 2 bases and J by 0 bases, with 14 bases between them.

This chain links TRBV29-1 with TRBJ1-1; tentatively, D is TRBD1 (5 bases). The germline gives CDR1 SQVTM, CDR2 ANQGSEA. The V end lost 6 bases, the J end lost 0 bases, and 14 bases lay between the germline ends. There are 14 residues in the CDR3. The CDR3, as DNA: TGCAGCGTCGCCCCGGGACTGATGAACACTGAAGCTTTCTTT. Residues: CSVAPGLMNTEAFF.

As concerns this clone: The sample contains more than one DNA sequence encoding this CDR3. V usage is TRBV5-1 and J usage is TRBJ1-4; D gene unclear. Germline CDR1 is SGHRS and CDR2 is YFSETQ. The ends were cut back, 0 bases at V and 2 bases at J, with 5 bases in the middle. The CDR3 has 14 amino acids. The CDR3 nucleotides are TGCGCCAGCAGCTTGGACTCCACTAATGAAAAACTGTTTTTT. Amino acids: CASSLDSTNEKLFF. The variable domain in full, with the rest retrieved from reference TRBV5-1 and TRBJ1-4, is KAGVTQTPRYLIKTRGQQVTLSCSPISGHRSVSWYQQTPGQGLQFLFEYFSETQRNKGNFPGRFSGRQFSNSRSEMNVSTLELGDSALYLCASSLDSTNEKLFFGSGTQLSVL.

This clone was detected a few times. The chain carries TRBV6-5 and TRBJ2-3, with 7 positions matching TRBD1. Germline V gene sequence: CDR1 MNHEY, CDR2 SVGAGI. The CDR3 extends over 15 amino acids. V dropped 6 bases and J dropped 4; count of bases not matched to a gene: 10. The CDR3 region is CASRSTGVPADTQYF. The CDR3 nucleotides are TGTGCCAGCAGATCTACAGGGGTCCCGGCAGATACGCAGTATTTT.

The genes are TRBV9 and TRBJ1-2; D call uncertain. Trimming pared 2 bases from V and 8 bases from J, leaving 10 bases between. CDR1 SGDLS and CDR2 YYNGEE come from the germline V gene. This CDR3 comprises 12 residues. Here the CDR3 DNA reads TGTGCCAGCAGCGTCACTGGAGGCGGCTACACCTTC. Encoded protein: CASSVTGGGYTF. Full variable domain (rest looked up from reference TRBV9 and TRBJ1-2): DSGVTQTPKHLITATGQRVTLRCSPRSGDLSVYWYQQSLDQGLQFLIQYYNGEERAKGNILERFSAQQFPDLHSELNLSSLELGDSALYFCASSVTGGGYTFGSGTRLTVV.

The V gene is TRBV5-6, the J gene TRBJ1-1; TRBD1 matches 7 bases. The length of the CDR3 is 15 residues. With 5 bases clipped from V and 2 bases from J, the junction kept 9 bases outside the gene matches. The germline V gene has CDR1 SGHDT and CDR2 YYEEEE. The CDR3 sequence is CASRYTGVENTEAFF. The CDR3, as DNA: TGTGCCAGCAGGTATACAGGGGTCGAAAACACTGAAGCTTTCTTT.

This clone was observed a handful of times. This chain connects TRBV19 to TRBJ2-2; the match to TRBD1 covers 7 bases. Germline loops: CDR1 LNHDA, CDR2 SQIVND (reference sequence). This CDR3 has 14 residues. With 5 bases clipped from V and 2 bases from J, the junction kept 2 bases outside the gene matches. The CDR3 loop reads CASSGQVNTGELFF. For the CDR3, the DNA is TGTGCCAGTAGTGGACAGGTCAACACCGGGGAGCTGTTTTTT.

This chain links TRBV6-5 with TRBJ1-2, with D perhaps TRBD1 (5 bases). From germline, CDR1 is MNHEY and CDR2 SVGAGI. The germline V and J ends were trimmed by 7 bases and 4 bases, with 7 bases remaining between them. This CDR3 comprises 11 residues. CDR3 DNA sequence: TGTGCCAGCACGCAGGGCTATGGCTACACCTTC. Translated, it gives CASTQGYGYTF.

V and J are TRBV5-8 and TRBJ1-5, with D perhaps TRBD1 (5 bases). Germline V gene sequence: CDR1 SGHTS, CDR2 YDEGEE. V lost 3 bases, J lost 6 bases, and 10 bases lay in between. The CDR3 contains 13 residues. Written as DNA, the CDR3 is TGTGCCAGCAGCTCGGGACTCGTTCAGCCCCAGCATTTT. Its translation: CASSSGLVQPQHF.

The chain recombines TRBV11-3 with TRBJ1-1; D perhaps matches TRBD1 (6 bases). Looked up from germline, CDR1 is SGHNT and CDR2 is YENEEA. The CDR3 is made up of 13 amino acids. The V and J ends lost 5 bases and 0 bases respectively, with 7 bases between them. CDR3 nucleotides: TGTGCCAGCAGCCAGGGGATGAACACTGAAGCTTTCTTT. It translates to CASSQGMNTEAFF.

This clone has just a few counts. As DNA, the CDR3 is TGTGCCAGCTCACCATTCGAACAGCAGACCTATGGCTACACCTTC. This translates into CASSPFEQQTYGYTF. J is TRBJ1-2 and V is TRBV18, with unresolved D. V lost 2 bases and J 4 bases, leaving 14 bases between the germline ends. The CDR3 runs to 15 residues. Germline lookup yields CDR1 KGHSH and CDR2 LQKENI.

The V gene is TRBV5-6, the J gene TRBJ2-7; 8 nucleotides match TRBD2. The trim removed 4 bases at V and 6 bases at J, leaving 15 bases unmatched. Germline CDR1 is SGHDT and CDR2 is YYEEEE. The CDR3 loop spans 16 amino acids. CDR3 region: CASSQDTDGGVAEQYF. CDR3 DNA: TGTGCCAGCAGCCAAGATACTGACGGGGGGGTTGCCGAGCAGTACTTC.

The chain carries TRBV29-1 and TRBJ2-2, with D possibly TRBD1 on 6 matching bases. V lost 3 bases to trimming and J lost 1 base, with 6 bases between them. CDR1 is SQVTM and CDR2 is ANQGSEA in the germline V gene. The CDR3 spans 13 residues. Here the CDR3 DNA reads TGCAGCGTTGACAGGGGGAACACCGGGGAGCTGTTTTTT. Translating it yields CSVDRGNTGELFF.

The table lists this clone with a few counts. The chain is built from TRBV28 and TRBJ2-1; 11 bases are shared with TRBD2. Germline V gene sequence: CDR1 MDHEN, CDR2 SYDVKM. The trim removed 6 bases at V and 4 bases at J, leaving 11 bases unmatched. The CDR3 length is 17 residues. The CDR3 loop reads CASSPRPGTSGYNEQFF. The CDR3 nucleotides are TGTGCCAGCAGCCCTAGGCCCGGGACTAGCGGTTACAATGAGCAGTTCTTC.

The chain recombines TRBV7-2 with TRBJ1-5; tentatively, D is TRBD1 (6 bases). This CDR3 has 15 residues. Deletions cut 5 bases from V and 0 bases from J, with 11 bases between. Germline V lookup: CDR1 SGHTA, CDR2 FQGNSA. The CDR3 sequence is CASSPGTYSNQPQHF. CDR3 DNA sequence: TGTGCCAGCAGCCCGGGGACATATAGCAATCAGCCCCAGCATTTT.

The chain uses TRBV5-4 and TRBJ2-5, with 7 bases lining up with TRBD1. V lost 4 bases to trimming and J lost 4 bases; unmatched junction nucleotides: 7. Germline CDR1 is SGHNT and CDR2 is YYREEE (reference sequence). The CDR3 length is 14 residues. This CDR3 reads CASSPGGVGETQYF. CDR3 DNA sequence: TGTGCCAGCAGCCCAGGGGGTGTAGGAGAGACCCAGTACTTC.

The V and J genes are TRBV19 and TRBJ2-3, with D tentatively TRBD2 (5 bases). This CDR3 has 15 amino acids. The V gene lost 4 bases and the J gene lost 3 bases, with 14 bases spanning the gap. Germline V gene sequence: CDR1 LNHDA, CDR2 SQIVND (reference sequence). The CDR3 DNA follows: TGTGCCAGTAGTAACCCGGGAATCGGTACAGATACGCAGTATTTT. As protein: CASSNPGIGTDTQYF.

There are a few counts of this clone. The junction shows a germline mismatch at one end, possibly a read error. The chain couples TRBV7-9 to TRBJ2-3; D possibly corresponds to TRBD1 (6 bases). The length of the CDR3 is 16 residues. Germline V gene sequence: CDR1 SEHNR, CDR2 FQNEAQ (reference sequence). The CDR3 DNA reads TGTTCCAGCAGCCAGGGCCCAGGGGTCTACACAGATACGCAGTATTTT. It codes for CSSSQGPGVYTDTQYF.

With respect to this clone: The same CDR3 arises from other DNA sequences in this sample as well. This rearrangement joins TRBV19 to TRBJ1-3; D gene uncertain. Per germline, CDR1 LNHDA and CDR2 SQIVND (reference sequence). V shed 6 bases and J shed 0 bases, with 9 bases lying between them. The CDR3 is made up of 14 amino acids. The CDR3 reads CASRTSSSGNTIYF. The CDR3 bases are TGTGCCAGTAGGACATCGAGCTCTGGAAACACCATATATTTT.

In DNA, the CDR3 is TGTGCCAGCATGGACAGGGGAGGGTCAGATACGCAGTATTTT. This sequence encodes CASMDRGGSDTQYF. This sequence joins TRBV7-9 and TRBJ2-3; 9 nucleotides agree with TRBD1. V trimming: 7 bases; J trimming: 4 bases; junction bases outside the gene matches: 6. CDR3 length: 14 amino acids. Germline lookup yields CDR1 SEHNR and CDR2 FQNEAQ (reference sequence).

This chain uses TRBV10-3 with TRBJ2-3; maybe TRBD2 (7 bases). Trimming pared 5 bases from V and 3 bases from J, leaving 18 bases between. The V gene's germline CDR1 is ENHRY and CDR2 SYGVKD. This CDR3 spans 16 amino acids. DNA of the CDR3: TGTGCCATCAGTTCGCCCCAAAGCGGGACAACAGATACGCAGTATTTT. The encoded protein is CAISSPQSGTTDTQYF.

This clone was seen only a few times. CDR3 coding DNA: TGTGCCAGCAGTTTAGGAGGGCCGGGTTACGAGCAGTACTTC. Translation: CASSLGGPGYEQYF. This sequence joins TRBV27 and TRBJ2-7, with D maybe TRBD2 (6 bases). Between the trimmed V and J ends, which lost 2 bases and 4 bases, there was a span of 12 bases. The CDR3 is 14 amino acids. Germline CDR1 is MNHEY and CDR2 is SMNVEV (reference sequence).

The chain joins TRBV11-2 to TRBJ1-2; TRBD1 matches 10 bases. This CDR3 spans 18 amino acids. The germline gives CDR1 SGHAT, CDR2 FQNNGV. V lost 0 bases to trimming and J lost 3 bases; unmatched junction nucleotides: 10. The CDR3 DNA follows: TGTGCCAGCAGCTTAGAGATCTCCGGGACAGGGGTTGACTATGGCTACACCTTC. It is translated as CASSLEISGTGVDYGYTF.

Comment on this clone: One end of the junction fails to match germline, which may point to a read error. The rearrangement uses TRBV28 and TRBJ2-1, with 7 nucleotides matching TRBD1. The CDR3 is made up of 13 amino acids. Germline loops: CDR1 MDHEN, CDR2 SYDVKM. This chain's CDR3 is CASSFPPDRERIF. As DNA, the CDR3 is TGTGCCAGCAGTTTCCCCCCAGACAGGGAGAGGATCTTC. Full variable domain (outside the CDR3, taken from reference TRBV28 and TRBJ2-1): DVKVTQSSRYLVKRTGEKVFLECVQDMDHENMFWYRQDPGLGLRLIYFSYDVKMKEKGDIPEGYSVSREKKERFSLILESASTNQTSMYLCASSFPPDRERIFGPGTRLTVL.

The rearrangement uses TRBV23-1 and TRBJ2-7; D not certain. TRBV23-1 is classed as an ORF, of uncertain function. The ends were cut back, 0 bases at V and 3 bases at J, with 6 bases in the middle. This CDR3 region has 13 residues. As DNA, the CDR3 is TGCGCCAGCAGTCAATCAACGAGCTACGAGCAGTACTTC. Encoded protein: CASSQSTSYEQYF.

The J gene is TRBJ2-2, the V gene TRBV28; 10 nucleotides line up with TRBD1. The CDR3 contains 18 residues. Germline lookup yields CDR1 MDHEN and CDR2 SYDVKM. V lost 6 bases to trimming and J lost 4 bases; unmatched junction nucleotides: 14. The CDR3 nucleotides read TGTGCCAGCAGGCCGCCGGGACAGGGGCCAGAGGGCACCGGGGAGCTGTTTTTT. This sequence encodes CASRPPGQGPEGTGELFF.

This clone was seen at least ten times. The chain combines TRBV4-1 with TRBJ1-3; D is uncertain. CDR1 and CDR2 (germline): MGHRA, YSYEKL. There are 14 residues in the CDR3. The germline V and J ends were trimmed by 7 bases and 2 bases, with 12 bases remaining between them. The CDR3 region is CASNSGGPGNTIYF. The CDR3, as DNA: TGCGCCAGCAACTCAGGCGGGCCTGGAAACACCATATATTTT.

The sample holds a few counts of this clone. The chain employs TRBV7-9 and TRBJ2-1; D ambiguous. The CDR3 totals 12 residues. Germline lookup yields CDR1 SEHNR and CDR2 FQNEAQ (reference sequence). V was trimmed by 4 bases and J by 10 bases, leaving 11 bases between them. This chain's CDR3 is CASSSPGREQFF. The CDR3 bases are TGTGCCAGCAGCTCCCCCGGCAGGGAGCAGTTCTTC.

The V gene is TRBV19, the J gene TRBJ1-2; D call uncertain. Germline CDR1 LNHDA, CDR2 SQIVND (reference sequence). The CDR3 runs 11 residues. V dropped 11 bases and J dropped 8 bases, with 15 bases sitting between them. CDR3 sequence (DNA): TGTGCCCCCAGGCAGGAGGAAGGCTACACCTTC. Its protein is CAPRQEEGYTF.

This sequence joins TRBV6-5 and TRBJ2-4; D might be TRBD2 (6 bases). The CDR3 is made up of 15 amino acids. Germline-derived CDR1 and CDR2 are MNHEY and SVGAGI. The V gene lost 0 bases and the J gene lost 8 bases, with 14 bases spanning the gap. The CDR3 DNA is TGTGCCAGCAGTTACTCCTGGAGGGCCGGGGACATTCAGTACTTC. It codes for CASSYSWRAGDIQYF.